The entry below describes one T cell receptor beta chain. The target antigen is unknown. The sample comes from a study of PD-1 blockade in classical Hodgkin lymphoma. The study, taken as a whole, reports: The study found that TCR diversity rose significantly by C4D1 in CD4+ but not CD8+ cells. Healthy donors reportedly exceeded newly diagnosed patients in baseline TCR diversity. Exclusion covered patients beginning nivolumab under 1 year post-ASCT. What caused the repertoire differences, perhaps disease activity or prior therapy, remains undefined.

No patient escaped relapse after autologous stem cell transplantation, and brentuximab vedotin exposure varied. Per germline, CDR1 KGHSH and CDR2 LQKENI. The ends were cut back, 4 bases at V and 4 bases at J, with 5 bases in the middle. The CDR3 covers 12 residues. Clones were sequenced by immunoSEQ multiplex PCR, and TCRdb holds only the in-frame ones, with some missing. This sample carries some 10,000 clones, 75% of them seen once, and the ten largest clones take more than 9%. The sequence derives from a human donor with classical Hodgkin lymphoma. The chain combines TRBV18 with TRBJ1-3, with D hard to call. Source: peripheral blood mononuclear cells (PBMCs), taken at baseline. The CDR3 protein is CASSREGNTIYF. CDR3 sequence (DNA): TGTGCCAGCTCACGGGAAGGAAACACCATATATTTT.